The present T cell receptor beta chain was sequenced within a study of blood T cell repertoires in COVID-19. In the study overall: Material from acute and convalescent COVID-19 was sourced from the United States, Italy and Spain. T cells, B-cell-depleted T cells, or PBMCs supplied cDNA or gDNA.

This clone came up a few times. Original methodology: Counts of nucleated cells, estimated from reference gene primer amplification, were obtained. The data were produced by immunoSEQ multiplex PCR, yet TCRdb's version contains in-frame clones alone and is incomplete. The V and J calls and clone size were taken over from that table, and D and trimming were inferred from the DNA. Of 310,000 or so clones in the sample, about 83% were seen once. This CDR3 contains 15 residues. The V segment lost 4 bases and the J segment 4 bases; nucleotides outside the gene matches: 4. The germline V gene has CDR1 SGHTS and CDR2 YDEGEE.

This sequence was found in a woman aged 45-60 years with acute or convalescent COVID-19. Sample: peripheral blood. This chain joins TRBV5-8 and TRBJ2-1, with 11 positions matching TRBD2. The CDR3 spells CASSLGLAVYNEQFF. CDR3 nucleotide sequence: TGTGCCAGCAGCCTGGGACTAGCGGTTTACAATGAGCAGTTCTTC.